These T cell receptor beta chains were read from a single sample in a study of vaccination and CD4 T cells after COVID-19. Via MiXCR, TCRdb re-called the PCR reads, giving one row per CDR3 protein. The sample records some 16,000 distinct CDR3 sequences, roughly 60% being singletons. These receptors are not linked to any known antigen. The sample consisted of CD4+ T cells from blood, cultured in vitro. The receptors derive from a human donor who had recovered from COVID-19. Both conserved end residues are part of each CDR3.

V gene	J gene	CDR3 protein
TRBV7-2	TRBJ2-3	CASSRGTDTQYF
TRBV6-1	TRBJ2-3	CASSRLGLAGNTDTQYF
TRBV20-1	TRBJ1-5	CSASGSAGPQHF
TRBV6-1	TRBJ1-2	CASKNLKTGGHNYGYTF
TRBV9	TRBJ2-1	CASSVSGSYNEQFF
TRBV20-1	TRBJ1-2	CSASRQGSGTF
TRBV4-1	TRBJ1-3	CASSQRQGGGNTIYF
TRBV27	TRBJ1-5	CASSSGQFNQPQHF
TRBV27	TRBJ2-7	CASSYLGTGEYEQYF
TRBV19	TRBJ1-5	CASSGLSGQPQHF
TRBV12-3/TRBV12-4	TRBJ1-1	CASREGGMNTEAFF
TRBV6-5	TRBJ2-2	CASSFQVAGELFF
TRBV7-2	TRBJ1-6	CASSFGSNSPLHF
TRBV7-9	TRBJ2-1	CASQDRTNEQFF
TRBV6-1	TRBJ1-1	CASSEVGGTEAFF
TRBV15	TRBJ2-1	CATSRDQKGEQFF
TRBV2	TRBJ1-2	CASSEARLQMNSYGYTF
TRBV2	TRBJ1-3	CASSRTGGNTIYF
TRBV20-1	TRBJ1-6	CSARELRAGSPLHF
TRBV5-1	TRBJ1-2	CASSLEVGRGIGYTF
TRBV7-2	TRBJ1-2	CASSLVSGANYGYTF
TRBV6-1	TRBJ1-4	CASGRRTNEKLFF
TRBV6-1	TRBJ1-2	CASSEGTGWFIYGYTF